This T cell receptor beta chain emerged from a study of blood T cell repertoires in COVID-19. Turning to the study itself: The analysed material was cDNA or gDNA that came from T cells, B-cell-depleted T cells, or PBMCs.

J gave up 2 bases and V 4 bases, and 11 bases lay outside the gene matches. This CDR3 contains 17 residues. Germline lookup yields CDR1 SGDLS and CDR2 YYNGEE. Profiled with immunoSEQ multiplex PCR; TCRdb holds only in-frame clones, not every one. The data show 120,000 to 150,000 clones, 75% to 90% seen once. This TCR came from a woman aged 80 or over with acute or convalescent COVID-19. This chain connects TRBV9 to TRBJ1-2; 10 bases line up with TRBD1. The specimen sequenced was peripheral blood. CDR3 sequence: CASSPRQGALANYGYTF. In DNA form, the CDR3 reads TGTGCCAGCAGCCCACGACAGGGGGCATTAGCGAACTATGGCTACACCTTC.